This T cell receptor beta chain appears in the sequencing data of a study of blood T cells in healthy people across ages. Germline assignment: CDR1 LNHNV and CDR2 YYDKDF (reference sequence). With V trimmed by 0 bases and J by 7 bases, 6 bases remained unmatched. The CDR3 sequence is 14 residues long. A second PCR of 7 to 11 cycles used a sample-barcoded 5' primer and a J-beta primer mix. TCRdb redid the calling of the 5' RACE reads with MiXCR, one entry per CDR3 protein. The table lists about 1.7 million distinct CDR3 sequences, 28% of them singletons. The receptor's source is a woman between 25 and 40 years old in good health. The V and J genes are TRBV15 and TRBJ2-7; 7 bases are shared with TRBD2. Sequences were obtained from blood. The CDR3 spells CATSRDGRTSEQYF. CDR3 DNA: TGTGCCACCAGCAGAGACGGGAGGACTTCTGAGCAGTACTTC.